This is a list of T cell receptor beta chains from one sample in a study of cytomegalovirus exposure and HLA in healthy donors. Profiling relied on immunoSEQ multiplex PCR, and the TCRdb table lists in-frame clones only, not all of them. This table holds 160,000 or so clones, 60% to 85% found once. The sample taken for sequencing was PBMCs. The receptors derive from a middle-aged man in good health and CMV-seronegative. The CDR3 runs from the conserved cysteine through the conserved F or W. A D gene is named only where the DNA matches it firmly. Part of the rows lack a size; the others show once, few, many or a class for expanded clones.

J | V | size | D | CDR3 | DNA
TRBJ2-3 | TRBV5-4 | NA | TRBD2 | CASTRGLAGFSTDTQYF | TGTGCCAGCACGAGAGGACTAGCGGGCTTTAGCACAGATACGCAGTATTTT
TRBJ2-5 | TRBV6-6 | NA | TRBD1 | CASSLDRLGTQYF | TGTGCCAGCAGCTTGGACAGGCTGGGGACCCAGTACTTC
TRBJ2-5 | TRBV5-1 | NA | TRBD2 | CASSSGTSGRVSGETQYF | TGCGCCAGCAGTTCGGGGACTAGCGGGAGGGTTAGTGGAGAGACCCAGTACTTC
TRBJ2-1 | TRBV9 | NA | TRBD2 | CASSVSGRASYNEQFF | TGTGCCAGCAGCGTCAGCGGGAGGGCCTCCTACAATGAGCAGTTCTTC
TRBJ2-5 | TRBV7-3 | once | TRBD1 | CASSSTGGEETQYF | TGTGCCAGCAGCTCGACAGGGGGCGAAGAGACCCAGTACTTC
TRBJ2-1 | TRBV7-2 | NA | NA | CASSSQAGSYNEQFF | TGTGCCAGCAGCTCTCAAGCGGGCTCCTACAATGAGCAGTTCTTC
TRBJ2-3 | TRBV11-2 | NA | TRBD1 | CASSLLLGTGLTDTQYF | TGTGCCAGCAGCCTATTGTTAGGGACAGGGTTGACAGATACGCAGTATTTT
TRBJ2-3 | TRBV5-8 | NA | TRBD2 | CASSLAGTSGSTDTQYF | TGTGCCAGCAGCTTGGCCGGGACTAGCGGCTCCACAGATACGCAGTATTTT
TRBJ2-7 | TRBV7-2 | NA | NA | CASSFQTGVSYEQYF | TGTGCCAGCAGCTTTCAAACGGGAGTATCCTACGAGCAGTACTTC
TRBJ1-2 | TRBV7-6 | NA | NA | CASSFEGDYGYTF | TGTGCCAGCAGCTTCGAGGGCGACTATGGCTACACCTTC
TRBJ2-7 | TRBV7-2 | NA | NA | CASSPDPGLLYEQYF | TGTGCCAGCAGCCCCGACCCGGGACTCTTATACGAGCAGTACTTC
TRBJ1-4 | TRBV9 | once | NA | CASSVRTGSTNEKLFF | TGTGCCAGCAGCGTGAGAACAGGGTCAACTAATGAAAAACTGTTTTTT
TRBJ1-2 | TRBV5-1 | NA | NA | CASSLGGPNYGYTF | TGCGCCAGCTCCCTCGGGGGGCCTAACTATGGCTACACCTTC
TRBJ1-5 | TRBV6-5 | NA | NA | CASSYSRWGGNQPQHF | TGTGCCAGCAGTTACTCGAGATGGGGAGGCAATCAGCCCCAGCATTTT
TRBJ2-3 | TRBV7-9 | NA | TRBD2 | CASSFSGSGVSTDTQYF | TGTGCCAGCAGCTTTAGTGGTAGCGGGGTTAGCACAGATACGCAGTATTTT
TRBJ2-5 | TRBV18 | NA | TRBD2 | CASSRAPSGGLQETQYF | TGTGCCAGCTCACGGGCCCCTAGCGGGGGGCTCCAAGAGACCCAGTACTTC
TRBJ2-5 | TRBV19 | NA | TRBD1 | CASSTTPGQGYAETQYF | TGTGCCAGTAGCACAACCCCGGGACAGGGCTACGCAGAGACCCAGTACTTC
TRBJ1-4 | TRBV5-6 | NA | TRBD1 | CASSKFQGAQIEKLFF | TGTGCCAGCAGCAAATTCCAGGGGGCGCAAATTGAAAAACTGTTTTTT
TRBJ1-4 | TRBV4-3 | few | NA | CASSQGQDFNEKLFF | TGCGCCAGCAGCCAAGGACAGGATTTTAATGAAAAACTGTTTTTT
TRBJ1-3 | TRBV5-6 | once | NA | CASRGPNGNTIYF | TGTGCCAGCAGGGGCCCAAATGGAAACACCATATATTTT
TRBJ1-4 | TRBV11-3 | NA | NA | CASSLEGLTSEKLFF | TGTGCCAGCAGCTTAGAGGGACTGACTAGTGAAAAACTGTTTTTT
TRBJ1-6 | TRBV7-9 | NA | TRBD1 | CASSLGTGSGNSPLHF | TGTGCCAGCAGCTTGGGGACAGGGTCGGGGAATTCACCCCTCCACTTT
TRBJ2-7 | TRBV7-2 | few | TRBD1 | CASSSIVRGIGEQYF | TGTGCCAGCAGCTCAATAGTCAGGGGGATAGGCGAGCAGTACTTC
TRBJ1-3 | TRBV2 | NA | NA | CASSERGFSPGNTIYF | TGTGCCAGCAGTGAAAGGGGTTTCAGCCCTGGAAACACCATATATTTT
TRBJ1-1 | TRBV7-2 | NA | NA | CASSFGQANTEAFF | TGTGCCAGCAGCTTTGGTCAGGCGAACACTGAAGCTTTCTTT
TRBJ2-5 | TRBV7-9 | NA | TRBD2 | CASSSRTSGGETQYF | TGTGCCAGCAGCTCGCGGACTAGCGGGGGAGAGACCCAGTACTTC
TRBJ1-1 | TRBV19 | NA | TRBD1 | CASRYYPGQGNTEAFF | TGTGCCAGTAGATACTATCCGGGACAGGGGAACACTGAAGCTTTCTTT
TRBJ2-3 | TRBV7-6 | NA | TRBD2 | CASSSLAGGTDTQYF | TGTGCCAGCAGCTCGCTAGCGGGGGGCACAGATACGCAGTATTTT
TRBJ2-7 | TRBV9 | NA | NA | CASGPGQRAYEQYF | TGTGCCAGCGGACCGGGACAAAGAGCCTACGAGCAGTACTTC
TRBJ2-5 | TRBV5-5 | NA | NA | CASSLVLAAQETQYF | TGTGCCAGCAGCTTGGTGCTAGCTGCCCAAGAGACCCAGTACTTC
TRBJ1-5 | TRBV18 | NA | NA | CASSPGASNQPQHF | TGTGCCAGCTCCCCCGGTGCGAGCAATCAGCCCCAGCATTTT
TRBJ1-3 | TRBV9 | NA | NA | CASSLRKNTIYF | TGTGCCAGCAGCCTTAGAAAAAACACCATATATTTT
TRBJ2-3 | TRBV4-3 | NA | TRBD2 | CASSPAGLAGEDTQYF | TGCGCCAGCAGCCCAGCCGGACTAGCGGGAGAGGATACGCAGTATTTT
TRBJ2-5 | TRBV27 | NA | TRBD2 | CASSSSGGGQETQYF | TGTGCCAGCAGTAGCTCCGGGGGGGGCCAAGAGACCCAGTACTTC
TRBJ1-1 | TRBV18 | NA | TRBD1 | CASSPDRGRAFF | TGTGCCAGCTCACCAGACAGGGGGCGAGCTTTCTTT
TRBJ1-6 | TRBV5-8 | NA | NA | CASSFRSSYNSPLHF | TGTGCCAGCAGCTTTAGGAGCTCCTATAATTCACCCCTCCACTTT
TRBJ2-2 | TRBV4-3 | NA | NA | CASSQDRTGELFF | TGCGCCAGCAGCCAAGATAGAACCGGGGAGCTGTTTTTT
TRBJ2-1 | TRBV9 | NA | NA | CASSLLGSSYNEQFF | TGTGCCAGCAGCCTATTGGGGAGTTCCTACAATGAGCAGTTCTTC
TRBJ1-1 | TRBV7-8 | NA | NA | CASSLLDTQAFF | TGTGCCAGCAGCCTACTGGACACGCAAGCTTTCTTT
TRBJ2-2 | TRBV7-7 | NA | NA | CASSLQSNTGELFF | TGTGCCAGCAGCTTACAGTCAAACACCGGGGAGCTGTTTTTT
TRBJ2-1 | TRBV2 | NA | TRBD2 | CASSRTSGNAVNEQFF | TGTGCCAGCAGTCGGACTAGCGGGAACGCCGTCAATGAGCAGTTCTTC
TRBJ2-7 | TRBV6-1 | NA | NA | CASSEADIPYEQYF | TGTGCCAGCAGTGAAGCAGACATCCCCTACGAGCAGTACTTC
TRBJ2-3 | TRBV9 | NA | NA | CASSVQAGPNTQYF | TGTGCCAGCAGCGTCCAGGCAGGGCCTAATACGCAGTATTTT
TRBJ2-7 | TRBV6-5 | NA | NA | CASSYLLRHSYEQYF | TGTGCCAGCAGTTACCTCCTAAGACACTCCTACGAGCAGTACTTC
TRBJ2-4 | TRBV7-9 | NA | NA | CASSLPYRENIQYF | TGTGCCAGCAGCTTACCGTACAGGGAAAACATTCAGTACTTC
TRBJ1-1 | TRBV2 | NA | NA | CASRTSMNTEAFF | TGTGCCAGCAGGACAAGCATGAACACTGAAGCTTTCTTT
TRBJ2-7 | TRBV11-3 | NA | NA | CASSLGGGPDEQYF | TGTGCCAGCAGCTTAGGCGGCGGCCCGGACGAGCAGTACTTC
TRBJ1-3 | TRBV2 | NA | TRBD1 | CASSSQGAWGNTIYF | TGTGCCAGCAGTTCACAGGGGGCGTGGGGAAACACCATATATTTT
TRBJ2-2 | TRBV4-3 | NA | TRBD1 | CASSQGQGAWELFF | TGCGCCAGCAGCCAAGGACAGGGGGCCTGGGAGCTGTTTTTT
TRBJ1-2 | TRBV19 | NA | NA | CASSIRGADGYTF | TGTGCCAGTAGTATACGGGGGGCAGATGGCTACACCTTC
TRBJ2-3 | TRBV2 | NA | NA | CASRTSNTDTQYF | TGTGCCAGCAGGACAAGTAACACAGATACGCAGTATTTT